Each of the 9 T cell receptor beta chains below was sequenced from the same sample in a study of blood T cell repertoires in COVID-19. The repertoire was sequenced with immunoSEQ multiplex PCR; TCRdb's copy has only in-frame clones and lacks some. The sample contains around 100,000 clones, around nine tenths of which appear only once. The sequenced material came from peripheral blood. The receptors were sampled from a man aged 50-59 years with acute or convalescent COVID-19.

The rearrangement links TRBV7-7 to TRBJ2-3; 9 bases map to TRBD2. The CDR3 totals 17 residues. After removal of 2 bases from V and 4 bases from J, the junction contained 10 bases not matched to a gene. Germline CDR1 is SSHAT and CDR2 is FNYEAQ (reference sequence). The CDR3 nucleotides are TGTGCCAGCAGCTTAATGCGACTAGCGGAGGCGCCAGATACGCAGTATTTT. It specifies CASSLMRLAEAPDTQYF.

The chain links TRBV7-2 to TRBJ1-2; 7 nucleotides match TRBD1. Germline trimming cut 5 bases from V and 7 bases from J; bases unmatched to any gene: 4. The CDR3 extends over 12 amino acids. Germline V gene sequence: CDR1 SGHTA, CDR2 FQGNSA. CDR3 protein: CASSRGGFGYTF. The CDR3 DNA reads as TGTGCCAGCAGCCGAGGGGGCTTTGGCTACACCTTC.

The V gene is TRBV12-5, the J gene TRBJ1-1, with TRBD1 as a possible D gene (6 bases). CDR3 size: 11 residues. The germline V gene encodes CDR1 LGHNT and CDR2 FRNRAP. V was shortened by 1 base and J by 10 bases, with 7 bases between the two germline ends. The CDR3 sequence: CASGLDRVAFF. CDR3 sequence (DNA): TGTGCTAGTGGTTTGGACAGGGTAGCTTTCTTT.

The chain combines TRBV29-1 with TRBJ2-1, with D perhaps matching TRBD1 (5 bases). Germline V gives CDR1 SQVTM, CDR2 ANQGSEA. Between the trimmed V and J ends, which lost 3 bases and 0 bases, there was a span of 9 bases. The CDR3 contains 14 residues. The CDR3 loop reads CSVDQGVSYNEQFF. DNA of the CDR3: TGCAGCGTTGATCAGGGCGTCTCCTACAATGAGCAGTTCTTC.

V is TRBV11-3 and J is TRBJ2-5, with D possibly TRBD2 on 5 matching bases. Trimming removed 6 bases from V and 3 bases from J, with 17 bases in between. Germline CDR1 SGHNT, CDR2 YENEEA. The CDR3 loop spans 15 amino acids. CDR3 sequence: CASSTRTDGKETQYF. CDR3 coding DNA: TGTGCCAGCAGTACTAGGACGGACGGTAAAGAGACCCAGTACTTC.

This clone came up once. This chain uses TRBV2 with TRBJ1-2; TRBD1 aligns across 7 bases. V gave up 7 bases and J gave up 3 bases; unmatched junction bases: 8. The germline gives CDR1 SNHLY, CDR2 FYNNEI. This CDR3 has 14 amino acids. CDR3 bases: TGTGCCAGCACCCGACAGGGTGGTGACTATGGCTACACCTTC. Translation gives CASTRQGGDYGYTF.

V is TRBV19 and J is TRBJ2-7; D might be TRBD2 (6 bases). The CDR3 consists of 14 residues. Per the germline V gene, CDR1 is LNHDA and CDR2 is SQIVND (reference sequence). Trimming took off 6 bases at V and 0 bases at J, with 12 bases between the two ends. CDR3 in DNA: TGTGCCAGTAGCGGCGGGACGGACTCCTACGAGCAGTACTTC. This codes for CASSGGTDSYEQYF.

The chain couples TRBV10-1 to TRBJ2-7; D possibly corresponds to TRBD1 (5 bases). The CDR3 consists of 15 residues. V was clipped by 6 bases and J by 1 base, with 16 bases between them. CDR1 is WNHNN, CDR2 SYGVQD, per germline (reference sequence). Here the CDR3 reads CASSEDNLLSYEQYF. Here the CDR3 DNA reads TGCGCCAGCAGCGAGGACAACTTGCTATCCTACGAGCAGTACTTC.

This chain connects TRBV19 to TRBJ1-2; the match to TRBD1 covers 7 bases. The CDR3 runs 14 residues. The germline gives CDR1 LNHDA, CDR2 SQIVND (reference sequence). V dropped 4 bases and J dropped 4; count of bases not matched to a gene: 6. The CDR3: CASSNRQGLYGYTF. The CDR3 nucleotides are TGTGCCAGTAGTAATAGACAGGGCCTCTATGGCTACACCTTC.